This T cell receptor beta chain was sequenced during a study of OX40 agonist ivuxolimab in advanced cancers. Study-level results: Dose levels from 0.1 to 3.0 mg/kg saw CD4+ and CD8+ blood T cells expand clonally by week 6. In general, CD8+ T cells held more expanded clones than CD4+ did, on average.

Germline V lookup: CDR1 MDHEN, CDR2 SYDVKM. Trimming removed 4 bases from V and 5 bases from J; junction bases left unmatched: 12. The CDR3 runs to 17 residues. This table comes from immunoSEQ multiplex PCR, and its TCRdb copy is limited to in-frame clones, with some not included. The sample lists some 20,000 clones; roughly four fifths were seen once. As to this clone: Its specificity is not known.

This chain uses TRBV28 with TRBJ2-2, with 8 bases fitting TRBD1. The sequence derives from an adult with an advanced solid tumor such as melanoma, head and neck, liver or kidney cancer. This material consisted of CD4+ or CD8+ T cells sorted from blood, taken in a trial of the OX40 agonist ivuxolimab. CDR3 DNA sequence: TGTGCCAGCAGTTCCCTTCAGACAGGGGAGAGAACCGGGGAGCTGTTTTTT. As protein: CASSSLQTGERTGELFF.